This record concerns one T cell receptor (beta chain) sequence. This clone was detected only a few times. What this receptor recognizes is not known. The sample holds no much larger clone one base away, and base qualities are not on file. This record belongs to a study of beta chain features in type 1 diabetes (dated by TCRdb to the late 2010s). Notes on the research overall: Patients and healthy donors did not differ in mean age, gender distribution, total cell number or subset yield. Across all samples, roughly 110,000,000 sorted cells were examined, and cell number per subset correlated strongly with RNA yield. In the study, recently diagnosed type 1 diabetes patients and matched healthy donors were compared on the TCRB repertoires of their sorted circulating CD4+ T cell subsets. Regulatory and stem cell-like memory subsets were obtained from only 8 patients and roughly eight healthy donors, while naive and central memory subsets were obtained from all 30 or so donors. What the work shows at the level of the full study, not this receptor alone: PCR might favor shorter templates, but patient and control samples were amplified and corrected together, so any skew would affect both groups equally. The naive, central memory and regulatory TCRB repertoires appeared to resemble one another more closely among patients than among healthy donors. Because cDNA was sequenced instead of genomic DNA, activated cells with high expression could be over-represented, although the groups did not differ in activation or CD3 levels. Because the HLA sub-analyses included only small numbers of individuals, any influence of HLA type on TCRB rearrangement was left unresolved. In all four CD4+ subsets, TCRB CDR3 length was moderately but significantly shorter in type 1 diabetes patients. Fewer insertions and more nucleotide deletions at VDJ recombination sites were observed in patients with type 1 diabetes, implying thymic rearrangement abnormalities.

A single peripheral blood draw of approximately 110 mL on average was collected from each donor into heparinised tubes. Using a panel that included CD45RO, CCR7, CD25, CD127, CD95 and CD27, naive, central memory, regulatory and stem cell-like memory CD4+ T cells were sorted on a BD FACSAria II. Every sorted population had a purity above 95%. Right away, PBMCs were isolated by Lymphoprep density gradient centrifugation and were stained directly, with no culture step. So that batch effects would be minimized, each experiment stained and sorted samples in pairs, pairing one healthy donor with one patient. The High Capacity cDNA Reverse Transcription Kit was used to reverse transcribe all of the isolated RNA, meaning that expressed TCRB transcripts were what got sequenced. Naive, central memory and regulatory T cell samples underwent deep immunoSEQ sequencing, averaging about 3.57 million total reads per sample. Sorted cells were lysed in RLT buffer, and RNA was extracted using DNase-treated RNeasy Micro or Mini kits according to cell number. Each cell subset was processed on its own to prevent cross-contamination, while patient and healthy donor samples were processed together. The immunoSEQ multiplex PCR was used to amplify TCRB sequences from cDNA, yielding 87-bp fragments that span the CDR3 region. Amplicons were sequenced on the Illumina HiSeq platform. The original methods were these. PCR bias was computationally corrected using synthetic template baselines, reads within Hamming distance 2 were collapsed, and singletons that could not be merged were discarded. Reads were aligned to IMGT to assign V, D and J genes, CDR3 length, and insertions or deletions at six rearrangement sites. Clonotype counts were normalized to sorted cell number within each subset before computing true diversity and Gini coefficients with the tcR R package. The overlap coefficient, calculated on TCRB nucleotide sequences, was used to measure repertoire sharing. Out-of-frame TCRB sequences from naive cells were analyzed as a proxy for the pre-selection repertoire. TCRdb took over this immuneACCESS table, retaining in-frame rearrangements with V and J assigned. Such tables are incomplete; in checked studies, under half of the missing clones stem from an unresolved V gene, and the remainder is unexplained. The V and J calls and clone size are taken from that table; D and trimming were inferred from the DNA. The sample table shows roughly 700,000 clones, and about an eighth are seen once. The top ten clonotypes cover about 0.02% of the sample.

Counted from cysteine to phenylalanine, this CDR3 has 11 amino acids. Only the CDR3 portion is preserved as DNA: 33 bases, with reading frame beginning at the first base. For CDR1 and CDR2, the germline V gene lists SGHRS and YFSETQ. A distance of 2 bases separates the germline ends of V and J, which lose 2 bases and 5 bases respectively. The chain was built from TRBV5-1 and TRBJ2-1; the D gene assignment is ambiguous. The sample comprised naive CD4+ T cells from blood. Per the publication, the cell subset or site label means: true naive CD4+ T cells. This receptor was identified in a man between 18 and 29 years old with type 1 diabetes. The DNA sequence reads TGCGCCAGCAGCTTTCACAATGAGCAGTTCTTC. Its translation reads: CASSFHNEQFF.